What follows describes a single T cell receptor beta chain. V lost 3 bases to trimming and J lost 3 bases, with 6 bases between them. CDR1 and CDR2 from the germline V gene are MDHEN and SYDVKM. The CDR3 extends over 12 amino acids. The data were obtained in a study of blood T cell repertoires in COVID-19. Study-wide background: Specimens from acute and convalescent COVID-19 originated in the United States, Italy and Spain.

Original methodology: Estimates of nucleated cell counts were drawn from the amplification of reference gene primers. Clones were sequenced by immunoSEQ multiplex PCR, and TCRdb holds only the in-frame ones, with some missing. V, J and clone size reflect that table, while D and trimming were determined from the DNA. This sample has about 330,000 clones; over 75% occur once, and the top ten carry about 3.9%. The chain couples TRBV28 to TRBJ2-7; no reliable D call. Input material: peripheral blood. The TCR was taken from a woman aged 50 to 60 with active or convalescent COVID-19. The CDR3 is CASSFENYEQYF. The CDR3 DNA sequence: TGTGCCAGCAGTTTTGAGAACTACGAGCAGTACTTC.